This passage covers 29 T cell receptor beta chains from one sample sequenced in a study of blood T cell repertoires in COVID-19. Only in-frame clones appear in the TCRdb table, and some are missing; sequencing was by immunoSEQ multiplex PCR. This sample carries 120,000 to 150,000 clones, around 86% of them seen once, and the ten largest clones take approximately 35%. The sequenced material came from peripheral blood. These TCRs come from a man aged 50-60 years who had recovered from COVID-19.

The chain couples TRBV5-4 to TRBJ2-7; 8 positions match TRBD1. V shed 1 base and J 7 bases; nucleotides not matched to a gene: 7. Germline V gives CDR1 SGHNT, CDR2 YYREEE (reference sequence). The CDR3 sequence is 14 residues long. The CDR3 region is CASSLSQGAQEQYF. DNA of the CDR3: TGTGCCAGCAGCTTGAGTCAGGGGGCTCAAGAGCAGTACTTC.

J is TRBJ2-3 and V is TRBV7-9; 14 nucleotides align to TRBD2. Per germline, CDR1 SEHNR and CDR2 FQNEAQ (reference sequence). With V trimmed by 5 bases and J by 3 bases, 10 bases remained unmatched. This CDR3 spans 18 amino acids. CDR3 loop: CASSPRTSGGSATDTQYF. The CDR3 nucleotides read TGTGCCAGCAGCCCGCGGACTAGCGGGGGGTCGGCAACAGATACGCAGTATTTT.

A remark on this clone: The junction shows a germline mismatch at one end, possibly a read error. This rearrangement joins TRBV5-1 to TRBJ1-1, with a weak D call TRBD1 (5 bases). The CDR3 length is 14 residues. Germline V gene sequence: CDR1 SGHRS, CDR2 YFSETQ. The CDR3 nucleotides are TGCGCCAGCAGCTCCCCAGTCCGAGGGACTGAGGCTTTCTTT. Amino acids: CASSSPVRGTEAFF.

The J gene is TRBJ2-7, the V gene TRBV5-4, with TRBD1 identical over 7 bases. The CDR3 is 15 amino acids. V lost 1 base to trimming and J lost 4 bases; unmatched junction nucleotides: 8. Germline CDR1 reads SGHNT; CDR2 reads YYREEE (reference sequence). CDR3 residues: CASSLNSGGEYEQYF. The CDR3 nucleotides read TGTGCCAGCAGCTTGAATTCAGGGGGAGAGTACGAGCAGTACTTC. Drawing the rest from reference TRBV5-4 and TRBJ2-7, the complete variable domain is ETGVTQSPTHLIKTRGQQVTLRCSSQSGHNTVSWYQQALGQGPQFIFQYYREEENGRGNFPPRFSGLQFPNYSSELNVNALELDDSALYLCASSLNSGGEYEQYFGPGTRLTVT.

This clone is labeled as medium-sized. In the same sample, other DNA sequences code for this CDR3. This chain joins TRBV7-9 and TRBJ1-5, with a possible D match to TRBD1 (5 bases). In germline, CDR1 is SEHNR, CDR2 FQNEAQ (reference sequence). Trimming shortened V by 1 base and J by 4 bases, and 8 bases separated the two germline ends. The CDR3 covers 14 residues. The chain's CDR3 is CASSLEGQNQPQHF. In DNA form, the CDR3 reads TGTGCCAGCAGCTTAGAGGGGCAGAATCAGCCCCAGCATTTT.

This CDR3 is CASSYLDSPNEKLFF. CDR3 nucleotide sequence: TGTGCCAGCTCCTACCTCGACTCGCCTAATGAAAAACTGTTTTTT. This chain uses TRBV18 with TRBJ1-4, with D hard to call. V was cut by 6 bases and J by 3 bases, with 14 bases left in between. From germline, CDR1 is KGHSH and CDR2 LQKENI. This CDR3 contains 15 residues. The complete variable domain, with remaining parts taken from reference TRBV18 and TRBJ1-4, reads NAGVMQNPRHLVRRRGQEARLRCSPMKGHSHVYWYRQLPEEGLKFMVYLQKENIIDESGMPKERFSAEFPKEGPSILRIQQVVRGDSAAYFCASSYLDSPNEKLFFGSGTQLSVL.

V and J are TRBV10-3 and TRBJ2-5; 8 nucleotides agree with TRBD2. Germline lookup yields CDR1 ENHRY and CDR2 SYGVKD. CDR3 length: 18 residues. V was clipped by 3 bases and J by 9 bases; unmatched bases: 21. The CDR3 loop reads CAISDPSGLDLPQTPQYF. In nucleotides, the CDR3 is TGTGCCATCAGTGACCCATCGGGACTAGATCTTCCCCAAACCCCCCAGTACTTC.

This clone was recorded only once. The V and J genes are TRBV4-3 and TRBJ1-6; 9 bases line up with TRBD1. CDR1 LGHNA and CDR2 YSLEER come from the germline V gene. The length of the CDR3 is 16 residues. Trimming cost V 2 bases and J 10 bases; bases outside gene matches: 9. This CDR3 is CASSQPAGTGYSPLHF. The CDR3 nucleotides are TGCGCCAGCAGCCAACCCGCCGGGACAGGGTACTCACCCCTCCACTTT.

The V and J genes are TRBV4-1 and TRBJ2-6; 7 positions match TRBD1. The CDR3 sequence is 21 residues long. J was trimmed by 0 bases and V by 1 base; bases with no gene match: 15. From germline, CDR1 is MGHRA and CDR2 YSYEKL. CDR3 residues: CASSQVRGRVPFISGANVLTF. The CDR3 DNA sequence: TGCGCCAGCAGCCAAGTTAGGGGGCGGGTACCTTTTATCTCTGGGGCCAACGTCCTGACTTTC.

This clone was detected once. CDR3 nucleotides: TGCGCCAGCGGGAGGGACGGGACACCTAGTAGCTACACCTTC. It codes for CASGRDGTPSSYTF. The rearrangement links TRBV5-1 to TRBJ1-2; maybe TRBD1 (6 bases). Germline values: CDR1 SGHRS, CDR2 YFSETQ. V lost 7 bases and J 9 bases, leaving 22 bases between the germline ends. The CDR3 has 14 amino acids.

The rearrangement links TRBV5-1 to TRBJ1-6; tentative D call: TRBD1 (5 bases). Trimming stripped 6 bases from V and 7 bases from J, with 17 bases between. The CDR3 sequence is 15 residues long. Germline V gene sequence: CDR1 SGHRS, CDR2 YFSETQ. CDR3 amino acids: CASMGGGAGNSPLHF. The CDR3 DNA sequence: TGCGCCAGCATGGGAGGAGGGGCCGGGAATTCACCCCTCCACTTT.

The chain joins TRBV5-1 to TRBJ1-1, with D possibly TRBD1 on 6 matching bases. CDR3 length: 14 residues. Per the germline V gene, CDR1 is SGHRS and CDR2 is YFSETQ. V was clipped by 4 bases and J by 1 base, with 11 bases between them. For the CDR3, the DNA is TGCGCCAGCAGCGTTGTAGGGGGGAACACTGAAGCTTTCTTT. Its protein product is CASSVVGGNTEAFF.

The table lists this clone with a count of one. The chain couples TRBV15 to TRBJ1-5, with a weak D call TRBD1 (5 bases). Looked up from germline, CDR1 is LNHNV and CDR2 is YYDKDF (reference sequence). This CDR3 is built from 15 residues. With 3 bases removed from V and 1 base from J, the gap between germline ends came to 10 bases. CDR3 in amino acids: CATSRGGGSNQPQHF. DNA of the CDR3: TGTGCCACCAGCAGGGGGGGAGGAAGCAATCAGCCCCAGCATTTT.

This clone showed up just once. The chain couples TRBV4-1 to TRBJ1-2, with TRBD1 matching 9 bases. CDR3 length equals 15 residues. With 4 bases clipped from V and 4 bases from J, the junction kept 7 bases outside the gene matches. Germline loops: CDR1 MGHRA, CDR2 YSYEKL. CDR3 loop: CASSPDRGSGYGYTF. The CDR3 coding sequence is TGCGCCAGCAGCCCGGACAGGGGAAGCGGCTATGGCTACACCTTC.

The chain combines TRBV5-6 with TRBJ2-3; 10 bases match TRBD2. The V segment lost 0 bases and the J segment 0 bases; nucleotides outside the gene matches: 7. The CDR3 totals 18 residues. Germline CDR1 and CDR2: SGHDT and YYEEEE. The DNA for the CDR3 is TGTGCCAGCAGCTTGGTCCCTAGCGGGGGCACTAGCACAGATACGCAGTATTTT. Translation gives CASSLVPSGGTSTDTQYF.

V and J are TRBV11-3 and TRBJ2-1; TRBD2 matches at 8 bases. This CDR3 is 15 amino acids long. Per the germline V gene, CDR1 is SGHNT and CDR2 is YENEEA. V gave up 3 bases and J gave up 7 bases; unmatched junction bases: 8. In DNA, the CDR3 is TGTGCCAGCAGCTTTTACGGGGGGGCCGAGAATGAGCAGTTCTTC. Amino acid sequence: CASSFYGGAENEQFF.

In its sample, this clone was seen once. CDR3 region: CASSDPGQALSGNTIYF. CDR3 in DNA: TGTGCCAGCAGTGATCCGGGACAGGCTCTCTCTGGAAACACCATATATTTT. The chain has TRBV6-2 or TRBV6-3 and TRBJ1-3; TRBD1 matches 8 bases. This CDR3 is built from 17 residues. Per germline, CDR1 MNHEY and CDR2 SVGEGT. V gave up 5 bases and J gave up 0 bases; unmatched junction bases: 9.

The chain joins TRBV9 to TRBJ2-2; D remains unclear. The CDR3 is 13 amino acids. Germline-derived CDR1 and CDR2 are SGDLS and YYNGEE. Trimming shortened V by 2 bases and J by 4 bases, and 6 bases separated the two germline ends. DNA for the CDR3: TGTGCCAGCAGCGTGAAACTCACCGGGGAGCTGTTTTTT. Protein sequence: CASSVKLTGELFF.

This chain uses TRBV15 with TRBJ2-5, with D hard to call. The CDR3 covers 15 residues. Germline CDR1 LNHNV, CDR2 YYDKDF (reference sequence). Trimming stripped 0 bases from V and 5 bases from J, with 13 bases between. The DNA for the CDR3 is TGTGCCACCAGCAGAGATCCTTTAATCGGGGAGACCCAGTACTTC. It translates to CATSRDPLIGETQYF. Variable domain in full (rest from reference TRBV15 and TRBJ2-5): DAMVIQNPRYQVTQFGKPVTLSCSQTLNHNVMYWYQQKSSQAPKLLFHYYDKDFNNEADTPDNFQSRRPNTSFCFLDIRSPGLGDTAMYLCATSRDPLIGETQYFGPGTRLLVL.

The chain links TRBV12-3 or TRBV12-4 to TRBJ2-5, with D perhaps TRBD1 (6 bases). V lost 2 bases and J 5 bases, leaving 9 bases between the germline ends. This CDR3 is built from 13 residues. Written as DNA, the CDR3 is TGTGCCAGCAGTTTAAGTCAGGGGGAGACCCAGTACTTC. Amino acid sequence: CASSLSQGETQYF.

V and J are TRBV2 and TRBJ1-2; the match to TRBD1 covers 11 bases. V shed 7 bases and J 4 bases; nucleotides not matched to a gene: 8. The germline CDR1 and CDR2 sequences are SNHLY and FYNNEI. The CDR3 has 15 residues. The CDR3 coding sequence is TGTGCCAGCACCCTGGACAGGGGGCGTGTCTATGGCTACACCTTC. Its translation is CASTLDRGRVYGYTF.

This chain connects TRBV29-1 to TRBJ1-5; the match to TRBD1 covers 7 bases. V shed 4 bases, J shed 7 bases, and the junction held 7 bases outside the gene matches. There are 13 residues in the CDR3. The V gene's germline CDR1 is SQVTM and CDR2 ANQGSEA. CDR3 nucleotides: TGCAGCGTTGTCACAGGGGTTCGGCAGCCCCAGCATTTT. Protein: CSVVTGVRQPQHF.

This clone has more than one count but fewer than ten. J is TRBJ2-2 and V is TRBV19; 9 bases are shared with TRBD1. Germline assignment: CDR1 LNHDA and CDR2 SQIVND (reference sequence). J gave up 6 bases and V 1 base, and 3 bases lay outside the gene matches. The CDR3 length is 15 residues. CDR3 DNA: TGTGCCAGTAGTATAGCCGGACAGGGGTCCGGGGAGCTGTTTTTT. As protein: CASSIAGQGSGELFF.

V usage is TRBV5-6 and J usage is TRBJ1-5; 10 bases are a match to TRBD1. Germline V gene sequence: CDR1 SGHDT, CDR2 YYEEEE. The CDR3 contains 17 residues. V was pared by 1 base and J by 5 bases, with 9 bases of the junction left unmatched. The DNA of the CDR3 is TGTGCCAGCAGCTTGTGGACAGGGGGTGGACGGCATCAGCCCCAGCATTTT. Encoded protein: CASSLWTGGGRHQPQHF.

The CDR3 region has the DNA TGTGCCATCAGCACTAGCGGGGGCCACCAAGAGACCCAGTACTTC. This translates into CAISTSGGHQETQYF. V and J are TRBV10-3 and TRBJ2-5; TRBD2 aligns across 11 bases. The CDR3 totals 15 residues. Germline lookup yields CDR1 ENHRY and CDR2 SYGVKD. The trim removed 6 bases at V and 0 bases at J, leaving 3 bases unmatched.

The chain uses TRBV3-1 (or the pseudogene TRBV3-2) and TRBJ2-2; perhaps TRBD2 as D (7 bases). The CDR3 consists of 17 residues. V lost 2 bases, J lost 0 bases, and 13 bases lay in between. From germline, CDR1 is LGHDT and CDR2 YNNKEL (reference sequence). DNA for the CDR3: TGTGCCAGCAGCCAACCAAAGGGGGGGACGAACACCGGGGAGCTGTTTTTT. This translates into CASSQPKGGTNTGELFF.

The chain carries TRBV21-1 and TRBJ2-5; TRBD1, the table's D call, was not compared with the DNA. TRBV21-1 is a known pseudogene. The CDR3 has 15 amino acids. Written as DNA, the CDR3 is TGTGCCAGCAGCAAAGGGGACAGGGACCAAGAGACCCAGTACTTC. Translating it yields CASSKGDRDQETQYF.

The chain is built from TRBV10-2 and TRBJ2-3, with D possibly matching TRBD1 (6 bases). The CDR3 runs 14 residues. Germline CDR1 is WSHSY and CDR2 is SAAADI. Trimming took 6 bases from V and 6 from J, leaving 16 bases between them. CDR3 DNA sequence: TGCGCCAGCAGCGAACAGGGTCGGTCGGATACGCAGTATTTT. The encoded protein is CASSEQGRSDTQYF.

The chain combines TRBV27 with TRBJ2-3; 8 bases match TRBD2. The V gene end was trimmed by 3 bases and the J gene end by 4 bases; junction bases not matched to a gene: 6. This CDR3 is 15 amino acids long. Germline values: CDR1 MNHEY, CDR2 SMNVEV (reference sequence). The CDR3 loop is CASSFAGGRADTQYF. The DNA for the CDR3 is TGTGCCAGCAGTTTCGCGGGGGGACGGGCAGATACGCAGTATTTT.